This entry lists 4 T cell receptor beta chains sequenced from one sample in a study of cytomegalovirus exposure and HLA in healthy donors. The PCR was carried out with 60 Vbeta primers and 13 Jbeta primers. Sequencing was performed with immunoSEQ multiplex PCR; in TCRdb, only in-frame clones are kept and a portion is missing. This sample has some 170,000 clones, with roughly a tenth found just once. The sequenced sample consisted of PBMCs. The receptors derive from a woman younger than 45 in good health and CMV-seropositive.

This clone turned up a few times. CDR3 sequence reads: CAISQGSSTDTQYF. In DNA, the CDR3 is TGTGCCATCAGTCAGGGGTCCTCCACAGATACGCAGTATTTT. The V call is TRBV10-3, the J call TRBJ2-3, with a tentative D call TRBD1 (6 bases). The CDR3 consists of 14 residues. Trimming took 5 bases from V and 2 from J, leaving 11 bases between them. Germline V lookup: CDR1 ENHRY, CDR2 SYGVKD.

V and J are TRBV19 and TRBJ2-2, with 11 bases that match TRBD1. CDR1 LNHDA and CDR2 SQIVND come from the germline V gene (reference sequence). The CDR3 sequence is 14 residues long. The trim removed 6 bases at V and 5 bases at J, leaving 2 bases unmatched. The CDR3 reads CASRDRGLTGELFF. CDR3 DNA: TGTGCCAGTAGGGACAGGGGGCTTACCGGGGAGCTGTTTTTT.

This clone was counted between two and nine times. This chain uses TRBV6-1 with TRBJ2-1, with 10 bases that match TRBD2. The trim removed 2 bases at V and 3 bases at J, leaving 10 bases unmatched. The CDR3 is 18 amino acids. Germline loops: CDR1 MNHNS, CDR2 SASEGT. The CDR3 spells CASSERGLAGDDYNEQFF. The CDR3 region has the DNA TGTGCCAGCAGTGAAAGGGGGCTAGCGGGAGACGACTACAATGAGCAGTTCTTC.

This clone has a handful of counts. The V and J genes are TRBV7-9 and TRBJ2-3, with TRBD1 as a possible D gene (6 bases). The CDR3 length is 16 residues. V was shortened by 2 bases and J by 0 bases, with 12 bases between the two germline ends. Germline V lookup: CDR1 SEHNR, CDR2 FQNEAQ (reference sequence). The DNA of the CDR3 is TGTGCCAGCAGCTTACGTATTAGGGGGAGCACAGATACGCAGTATTTT. It encodes CASSLRIRGSTDTQYF.